The 29 T cell receptor beta chains below were found in one sample sequenced in a study of blood T cell repertoires in COVID-19 (TCRdb year 2020). The library was obtained by the immunoSEQ multiplex PCR assay. The table comes from immuneACCESS by way of TCRdb, which keeps in-frame sequences with V and J called. Part of the clones is missing from these tables; in studies checked, under half for an unresolved V gene and the rest for unknown reasons. The sample yields some 180,000 clones; around 80% were counted once. The top ten clones comprise 15% to 20% of the sample. Source material: peripheral blood. The source is a woman between 70 and 85 years old who had recovered from COVID-19.

The genes are TRBV5-1 and TRBJ1-6, with D possibly being TRBD1 (6 bases). This CDR3 has 17 amino acids. V lost 4 bases, J lost 2 bases, and 16 bases lay in between. The germline V gene has CDR1 SGHRS and CDR2 YFSETQ. CDR3 in DNA: TGCGCCAGCAGCACCGGGGCCCCAGGGGCCTATAATTCACCCCTCCACTTT. As protein: CASSTGAPGAYNSPLHF.

The chain couples TRBV30 to TRBJ2-3; 9 bases line up with TRBD2. Trimming at V came to 0 bases and at J to 5 bases, leaving 6 bases not matched to a gene. The CDR3 sequence is 15 residues long. Germline loops: CDR1 GTSNPN, CDR2 SVGIG (reference sequence). The CDR3 is CAWSVPGLAIDTQYF. The CDR3, as DNA: TGTGCCTGGAGTGTACCAGGACTAGCGATAGATACGCAGTATTTT. Full variable domain (outside the CDR3, taken from reference TRBV30 and TRBJ2-3): SQTIHQWPATLVQPVGSPLSLECTVEGTSNPNLYWYRQAAGRGLQLLFYSVGIGQISSEVPQNLSASRPQDRQFILSSKKLLLSDSGFYLCAWSVPGLAIDTQYFGPGTRLTVL.

The chain uses TRBV5-5 and TRBJ2-1; TRBD2 matches 11 bases. The CDR3 extends over 15 amino acids. CDR1 is SGHKS and CDR2 is YYEKEE in the germline V gene (reference sequence). V lost 2 bases, J lost 8 bases, and 6 bases stayed unmatched. CDR3 region: CASSFLAGGSYEQFF. CDR3 in DNA: TGTGCCAGCAGCTTCCTAGCGGGAGGCTCATATGAGCAGTTCTTC.

This clone was counted at least ten times. This chain links TRBV7-9 with TRBJ2-1; TRBD2 aligns across 9 bases. Germline V gene lookup returns CDR1 SEHNR and CDR2 FQNEAQ (reference sequence). The CDR3 consists of 16 residues. The ends lost 6 bases at V and 6 bases at J; junction bases unmatched: 12. The CDR3 nucleotides read TGTGCCAGCAGGCACCGGACTAGCGTCAACCTCAATGAGCAGTTCTTC. Its translation is CASRHRTSVNLNEQFF.

The chain carries TRBV18 and TRBJ2-7; D is unresolved. Germline CDR1 reads KGHSH; CDR2 reads LQKENI. The CDR3 totals 13 residues. With 0 bases removed from V and 5 bases from J, the gap between germline ends came to 8 bases. CDR3 in amino acids: CASSPPVSDEQYF. In nucleotides, the CDR3 is TGTGCCAGCTCACCACCCGTCTCGGACGAGCAGTACTTC.

This chain joins TRBV29-1 and TRBJ2-5, with 9 bases that match TRBD2. The CDR3 spans 14 residues. CDR1 and CDR2 from the germline V gene are SQVTM and ANQGSEA. V dropped 2 bases and J dropped 5; count of bases not matched to a gene: 6. CDR3 amino acids: CSVELAGRRETQYF. CDR3 sequence (DNA): TGCAGCGTTGAACTAGCGGGACGCCGGGAGACCCAGTACTTC.

V usage is TRBV5-1 and J usage is TRBJ1-2; the D gene is possibly TRBD1 (5 bases). The V end was cut by 4 bases, the J end by 7 bases, with 14 bases between. The germline gives CDR1 SGHRS, CDR2 YFSETQ. This CDR3 comprises 13 residues. CDR3: CASSQMGEGGYTF. The CDR3 nucleotides read TGCGCCAGCAGCCAGATGGGGGAGGGTGGCTACACCTTC.

The CDR3 sequence is CASTPLAGEQFF. CDR3 DNA sequence: TGTGCCAGCACCCCCCTGGCGGGAGAGCAGTTCTTC. The rearrangement links TRBV7-2 to TRBJ2-1; tentatively, D is TRBD2 (6 bases). CDR1 is SGHTA, CDR2 FQGNSA, per germline. The V gene lost 7 bases and the J gene lost 10 bases, with 14 bases spanning the gap. CDR3 length: 12 amino acids.

In DNA, the CDR3 is TGCAGCGCCTTACTCGCCCCCACCGGGGAGCTGTTTTTT. It encodes CSALLAPTGELFF. This chain uses TRBV29-1 with TRBJ2-2; D gene uncertain. This CDR3 contains 13 residues. Looked up from germline, CDR1 is SQVTM and CDR2 is ANQGSEA. Trimming shortened V by 7 bases and J by 4 bases, and 13 bases separated the two germline ends.

This clone has only a few counts. The chain employs TRBV7-3 and TRBJ2-2; 8 bases align to TRBD2. The length of the CDR3 is 13 residues. The ends lost 5 bases at V and 13 bases at J; junction bases unmatched: 9. The germline V gene has CDR1 SGHTA and CDR2 FQGTGA. CDR3 sequence (DNA): TGTGCCAGCAGCCGGGCCCGGGGGGGGAGGCTGTTTTTT. Translated: CASSRARGGRLFF.

The rearrangement joins TRBV2 to TRBJ2-1; tentatively, D is TRBD2 (6 bases). This CDR3 comprises 12 residues. Germline lookup yields CDR1 SNHLY and CDR2 FYNNEI. V was pared by 6 bases and J by 9 bases, with 12 bases between. CDR3 sequence: CASSPTSFEQFF. The CDR3 bases are TGTGCCAGCAGCCCAACTAGCTTTGAGCAGTTCTTC. The full variable domain, in which reference TRBV2 and TRBJ2-1 provide the parts outside the CDR3, is EPEVTQTPSHQVTQMGQEVILRCVPISNHLYFYWYRQILGQKVEFLVSFYNNEISEKSEIFDDQFSVERPDGSNFTLKIRSTKLEDSAMYFCASSPTSFEQFFGPGTRLTVL.

The rearrangement links TRBV15 to TRBJ2-2, with 9 bases lining up with TRBD2. This CDR3 region has 19 residues. Germline CDR1 and CDR2: LNHNV and YYDKDF (reference sequence). J gave up 6 bases and V 0 bases, and 14 bases lay outside the gene matches. In DNA form, the CDR3 reads TGTGCCACCAGCAGAGATTGGGGTAGCGGGAGCCTCTCCGCCGGGGAGCTGTTTTTT. Protein: CATSRDWGSGSLSAGELFF.

This clone has a handful of counts. The chain couples TRBV18 to TRBJ2-5; D unresolved. V gave up 1 base and J gave up 9 bases, with 15 bases separating them. Germline V lookup: CDR1 KGHSH, CDR2 LQKENI. The CDR3 runs 14 residues. Written as DNA, the CDR3 is TGTGCCAGCTCACCACGGCGGCAGCCGGAGCCCCAGTACTTC. Residues: CASSPRRQPEPQYF.

The chain has TRBV30 and TRBJ1-5; the D gene is possibly TRBD1 (5 bases). The CDR3 is 15 residues long. CDR1 is GTSNPN and CDR2 is SVGIG in the germline V gene (reference sequence). Trimming stripped 0 bases from V and 0 bases from J, with 9 bases between. The CDR3 loop is CAWSVGQYSNQPQHF. The CDR3 DNA sequence: TGTGCCTGGAGTGTGGGGCAGTATAGCAATCAGCCCCAGCATTTT.

V is TRBV11-3 and J is TRBJ2-5; D not certain. Germline CDR1 and CDR2: SGHNT and YENEEA. The CDR3 sequence is 12 residues long. Between the trimmed V and J ends, which lost 4 bases and 5 bases, there was a span of 8 bases. CDR3 protein: CASSSSGETQYF. The CDR3 coding sequence is TGTGCCAGCAGCTCCTCGGGTGAGACCCAGTACTTC.

The J gene is TRBJ2-1, the V gene TRBV5-4; 8 bases agree with TRBD2. Per the germline V gene, CDR1 is SGHNT and CDR2 is YYREEE (reference sequence). V dropped 4 bases and J dropped 5; count of bases not matched to a gene: 14. The length of the CDR3 is 17 residues. CDR3 DNA: TGTGCCAGCAGCCCCCCTCGGGGGGGCGGAACCAACAATGAGCAGTTCTTC. Protein product: CASSPPRGGGTNNEQFF.

In DNA form, the CDR3 reads TGTGCCACCCTTGGGGGGGGAGGGTCCGAAGCTTTCTTT. Its translation: CATLGGGGSEAFF. V usage is TRBV12-3 or TRBV12-4 and J usage is TRBJ1-1, with D possibly TRBD1 on 5 matching bases. V lost 10 bases to trimming and J lost 8 bases, with 20 bases between them. CDR3 size: 13 residues.

V is TRBV27 and J is TRBJ2-7; TRBD1 aligns across 7 bases. Germline values: CDR1 MNHEY, CDR2 SMNVEV (reference sequence). This CDR3 is 11 amino acids long. With V trimmed by 8 bases and J by 6 bases, 4 bases remained unmatched. CDR3 region: CASHRGGEQYF. CDR3 bases: TGTGCCAGCCACAGGGGTGGCGAGCAGTACTTC.

The J gene is TRBJ1-1, the V gene TRBV2; D possibly corresponds to TRBD1 (5 bases). CDR1 and CDR2 from the germline V gene are SNHLY and FYNNEI. The CDR3 covers 16 residues. The V end was cut by 0 bases, the J end by 5 bases, with 16 bases between. The CDR3 DNA is TGTGCCAGCAGTGAAGCTTGGCGTCAGGGAGGGACTGAAGCTTTCTTT. Protein sequence: CASSEAWRQGGTEAFF.

The chain employs TRBV29-1 and TRBJ2-1; 7 bases align to TRBD2. CDR3 size: 13 residues. Germline assignment: CDR1 SQVTM and CDR2 ANQGSEA. V lost 7 bases, J lost 2 bases, and 5 bases stayed unmatched. The CDR3 is CSAGEGPYNEQFF. In DNA, the CDR3 is TGCAGCGCCGGGGAGGGGCCCTACAATGAGCAGTTCTTC.

The rearrangement uses TRBV19 and TRBJ1-6, with 10 bases matching TRBD1. This CDR3 spans 17 amino acids. In germline, CDR1 is LNHDA, CDR2 SQIVND (reference sequence). V lost 1 base, J lost 10 bases, and 10 bases stayed unmatched. The chain's CDR3 is CASSIAPGTGAQSPLHF. The CDR3 bases are TGTGCCAGTAGTATAGCCCCCGGGACAGGGGCGCAATCACCCCTCCACTTT.

This chain joins TRBV13 and TRBJ1-1, with TRBD1 matching 10 bases. Germline V gene sequence: CDR1 PRHDT, CDR2 FYEKMQ (reference sequence). This CDR3 has 15 residues. J lost 1 base, V lost 5 bases, and 4 bases had no gene match. The CDR3 loop is CASSPRDRGNTEAFF. The CDR3, as DNA: TGTGCCAGCAGCCCCAGGGACAGGGGGAACACTGAAGCTTTCTTT.

The chain couples TRBV2 to TRBJ2-2; maybe TRBD2 (5 bases). The germline V gene encodes CDR1 SNHLY and CDR2 FYNNEI. V lost 0 bases and J 6 bases, leaving 8 bases between the germline ends. CDR3 length: 14 residues. CDR3 in amino acids: CASSEAPEAGELFF. In DNA form, the CDR3 reads TGTGCCAGCAGTGAAGCCCCGGAGGCCGGGGAGCTGTTTTTT.

The chain recombines TRBV2 with TRBJ1-4, with D unresolved. Trimming took 1 base from V and 7 from J, leaving 13 bases between them. The germline V gene encodes CDR1 SNHLY and CDR2 FYNNEI. The CDR3 is made up of 15 amino acids. CDR3 region: CASSEGGKGGEKLFF. In DNA, the CDR3 is TGTGCCAGCAGTGAAGGGGGAAAGGGAGGTGAAAAACTGTTTTTT.

V is TRBV19 and J is TRBJ2-3; a possible D gene is TRBD2 (6 bases). Trimming left V 6 bases short and J 6 bases short, with 10 bases between. CDR1 and CDR2 (germline): LNHDA, SQIVND (reference sequence). The CDR3 runs to 12 residues. CDR3 amino acids: CASSRTTDTQYF. The DNA of the CDR3 is TGTGCCAGTAGCCGGACTACCGATACGCAGTATTTT.

The chain has TRBV6-6 and TRBJ2-1, with TRBD1 matching 7 bases. Trimming at V came to 5 bases and at J to 3 bases, leaving 7 bases not matched to a gene. The CDR3 runs to 15 residues. CDR1 is MNHNY and CDR2 is SVGAGI in the germline V gene (reference sequence). In nucleotides, the CDR3 is TGTGCCAGCAGTCCGAACAGGGGCGACTACAATGAGCAGTTCTTC. This encodes CASSPNRGDYNEQFF.

V usage is TRBV28 and J usage is TRBJ2-4; D remains ambiguous. The CDR3 runs 14 residues. CDR1 and CDR2 from the germline V gene are MDHEN and SYDVKM. V lost 5 bases, J lost 0 bases, and 8 bases lay in between. The chain's CDR3 is CASSPPGAKNIQYF. CDR3 nucleotides: TGTGCCAGCAGTCCCCCGGGAGCCAAAAACATTCAGTACTTC. Together with reference TRBV28 and TRBJ2-4, the CDR3 gives the full variable domain: DVKVTQSSRYLVKRTGEKVFLECVQDMDHENMFWYRQDPGLGLRLIYFSYDVKMKEKGDIPEGYSVSREKKERFSLILESASTNQTSMYLCASSPPGAKNIQYFGAGTRLSVL.

The chain is built from TRBV6-5 and TRBJ1-2; 11 bases fit TRBD1. The CDR3 covers 16 residues. V lost 1 base, J lost 3 bases, and 4 bases stayed unmatched. Germline V gene data show CDR1 as MNHEY and CDR2 as SVGAGI. The chain's CDR3 is CASSYWGQGDHYGYTF. CDR3 in DNA: TGTGCCAGCAGTTACTGGGGACAGGGGGACCACTATGGCTACACCTTC.

This clone occurred a few times. The V call is TRBV6-6, the J call TRBJ1-6; D is possibly TRBD1 (5 bases). The ends were cut back, 6 bases at V and 0 bases at J, with 9 bases in the middle. Germline V gives CDR1 MNHNY, CDR2 SVGAGI (reference sequence). The CDR3 spans 15 residues. CDR3 loop: CASSRDSSYNSPLHF. CDR3 nucleotide sequence: TGTGCCAGCAGCCGCGACAGCTCCTATAATTCACCCCTCCACTTT.